The 28 T cell receptor beta chains presented below share a single source sample, sequenced in a study of Ad26.COV2.S vaccination and SARS-CoV-2 variants. Sequencing used immunoSEQ multiplex PCR; TCRdb keeps in-frame clones, though not all of them. The sample has around 450,000 clones, less than 95% seen once. Treatment: around 19 received Ad26.COV2.S at low or high dose, single or two shots; about 5 received placebo; per-sample allocation not given. Each sample was drawn 63 days after the first injection (of vaccine or placebo). The sample was peripheral blood, taken in a trial of Ad26.COV2.S vaccine versus placebo. These receptors were obtained from a person aged 18-60 years who received the Ad26.COV2.S COVID-19 vaccine or a placebo.

The chain links TRBV9 to TRBJ2-2; 9 bases match TRBD1. The germline gives CDR1 SGDLS, CDR2 YYNGEE. The V gene end was trimmed by 4 bases and the J gene end by 4 bases; junction bases not matched to a gene: 8. CDR3 length equals 16 residues. The CDR3 loop is CASSSRGDRVTGELFF. Written as DNA, the CDR3 is TGTGCCAGCAGCTCACGGGGGGACAGGGTCACCGGGGAGCTGTTTTTT.

In this sample, this clone turned up a few times. The rearrangement links TRBV27 to TRBJ1-6; D unresolved. Germline CDR1 is MNHEY and CDR2 is SMNVEV (reference sequence). The CDR3 totals 14 residues. The V gene lost 1 base and the J gene lost 6 bases, with 7 bases spanning the gap. CDR3 loop: CASSLLAGNSPLHF. The CDR3 region has the DNA TGTGCCAGCAGTTTATTAGCGGGTAATTCACCCCTCCACTTT.

The rearrangement uses TRBV7-2 and TRBJ2-7, with D possibly matching TRBD1 (5 bases). Trimming pared 7 bases from V and 4 bases from J, leaving 26 bases between. Germline V gives CDR1 SGHTA, CDR2 FQGNSA. This CDR3 has 17 residues. CDR3 bases: TGTGCCAGCATCCCTCTTAGGCCCAGGACATTGGAGTACGAGCAGTACTTC. Translation gives CASIPLRPRTLEYEQYF.

This clone has a single count. The J gene is TRBJ1-1, the V gene TRBV4-3; D gene unclear. Germline CDR1 reads LGHNA; CDR2 reads YSLEER. The CDR3 is 15 residues long. V lost 0 bases to trimming and J lost 4 bases, with 12 bases between them. CDR3 amino acids: CASSQDSGYLTEAFF. CDR3 bases: TGCGCCAGCAGCCAAGATAGTGGGTACCTCACTGAAGCTTTCTTT.

The genes are TRBV9 and TRBJ2-1, with 10 bases that match TRBD2. The CDR3 covers 13 residues. J gave up 4 bases and V 9 bases, and 4 bases lay outside the gene matches. Germline CDR1 reads SGDLS; CDR2 reads YYNGEE. CDR3 region: CATRTSGYNEQFF. CDR3 in DNA: TGTGCCACCCGGACTAGCGGTTACAATGAGCAGTTCTTC.

The chain couples TRBV28 to TRBJ1-2; 9 bases fit TRBD1. The CDR3 sequence is 18 residues long. Trimming removed 3 bases from V and 5 bases from J; junction bases left unmatched: 16. Germline CDR1 is MDHEN and CDR2 is SYDVKM. CDR3 nucleotides: TGTGCCAGCAGTTTCCAGGGACAGGGTGAGGGGAGGCGATATGGCTACACCTTC. Translating it yields CASSFQGQGEGRRYGYTF.

The V gene is TRBV6-2 or TRBV6-3, the J gene TRBJ2-7; D ambiguous. The CDR3 extends over 14 amino acids. The V gene lost 5 bases and the J gene lost 0 bases, with 11 bases spanning the gap. Germline loops: CDR1 MNHEY, CDR2 SVGEGT. This CDR3 is CASSRGPNSYEQYF. In DNA, the CDR3 is TGTGCCAGCAGTCGCGGCCCAAACTCCTACGAGCAGTACTTC.

The chain recombines TRBV5-6 with TRBJ2-1; 7 bases match TRBD2. CDR1 is SGHDT, CDR2 YYEEEE, per germline. CDR3 length: 15 residues. Trimming at V came to 4 bases and at J to 6 bases, leaving 10 bases not matched to a gene. CDR3 coding DNA: TGTGCCAGCAGCAACGGACTAGAGACGTCCAATGAGCAGTTCTTC. It encodes CASSNGLETSNEQFF. Combining the CDR3 with reference TRBV5-6 and TRBJ2-1 gives the whole variable domain DAGVTQSPTHLIKTRGQQVTLRCSPKSGHDTVSWYQQALGQGPQFIFQYYEEEERQRGNFPDRFSGHQFPNYSSELNVNALLLGDSALYLCASSNGLETSNEQFFGPGTRLTVL.

The chain links TRBV7-2 to TRBJ2-3; the D gene is possibly TRBD2 (7 bases). Trimming left V 7 bases short and J 1 base short, with 18 bases between. Germline loops: CDR1 SGHTA, CDR2 FQGNSA. This CDR3 is 16 amino acids long. In nucleotides, the CDR3 is TGTGCCAGCAAGGGGGGGGGTTTTGTGGGCACAGATACGCAGTATTTT. Translating gives CASKGGGFVGTDTQYF. Supplemented by reference TRBV7-2 and TRBJ2-3, the full variable domain reads GAGVSQSPSNKVTEKGKDVELRCDPISGHTALYWYRQSLGQGLEFLIYFQGNSAPDKSGLPSDRFSAERTGGSVSTLTIQRTQQEDSAVYLCASKGGGFVGTDTQYFGPGTRLTVL.

This chain joins TRBV10-3 and TRBJ2-2, with 7 nucleotides matching TRBD2. The germline CDR1 and CDR2 sequences are ENHRY and SYGVKD. The CDR3 has 15 amino acids. With V trimmed by 3 bases and J by 3 bases, 4 bases remained unmatched. This CDR3 is CAISDREGYTGELFF. The CDR3 coding sequence is TGTGCCATCAGTGACAGGGAGGGGTACACCGGGGAGCTGTTTTTT.

V usage is TRBV29-1 and J usage is TRBJ1-1, with D perhaps TRBD1 (5 bases). Between the trimmed V and J ends, which lost 4 bases and 4 bases, there was a span of 22 bases. Germline CDR1 SQVTM, CDR2 ANQGSEA. The CDR3 is 16 amino acids. The DNA for the CDR3 is TGCAGCGTTGGCGGGGGTTGGGGCGGGGTTGGCACTGAAGCTTTCTTT. This gives the protein CSVGGGWGGVGTEAFF.

The gene calls are TRBV7-3 and TRBJ2-1; 8 bases are a match to TRBD1. This CDR3 region has 13 residues. The J segment lost 15 bases and the V segment lost 1 base, leaving 8 bases of the junction unmatched. The V gene's germline CDR1 is SGHTA and CDR2 FQGTGA. The CDR3 DNA is TGTGCCAGCAGCTTAATTCAGGGGGCCACTACGTTCTTC. Translated, it gives CASSLIQGATTFF. The full variable domain, completed using reference TRBV7-3 and TRBJ2-1, is GAGVSQTPSNKVTEKGKYVELRCDPISGHTALYWYRQSLGQGPEFLIYFQGTGAADDSGLPNDRFFAVRPEGSVSTLKIQRTERGDSAVYLCASSLIQGATTFFGPGTRLTVL.

This sequence joins TRBV7-2 and TRBJ2-1, with D unresolved. Trimming shortened V by 1 base and J by 4 bases, and 14 bases separated the two germline ends. CDR1 and CDR2 from the germline V gene are SGHTA and FQGNSA. The length of the CDR3 is 16 residues. The CDR3 sequence: CASSLVGVSQYNEQFF. The CDR3 DNA is TGTGCCAGCAGCTTAGTGGGTGTAAGCCAATACAATGAGCAGTTCTTC.

This clone showed up just once. The chain has TRBV27 and TRBJ2-3; possibly TRBD2 for D (5 bases). Germline V lookup: CDR1 MNHEY, CDR2 SMNVEV (reference sequence). Trimming left V 1 base short and J 1 base short, with 18 bases between. This CDR3 spans 18 amino acids. CDR3 DNA sequence: TGTGCCAGCAGTTTATTCAGCTACGGACTTTCCGGCACAGATACGCAGTATTTT. This gives the protein CASSLFSYGLSGTDTQYF.

This clone was detected only once. The V and J genes are TRBV7-2 and TRBJ2-1, with D possibly being TRBD2 (5 bases). Trimming removed 6 bases at V and 3 bases at J, with 18 bases between. CDR1 SGHTA and CDR2 FQGNSA come from the germline V gene. The CDR3 consists of 16 residues. As DNA, the CDR3 is TGTGCCAGCAGTCGAAACCCCCCCGGGGACTACAATGAGCAGTTCTTC. It yields the protein CASSRNPPGDYNEQFF. The full variable domain, rest sourced from reference TRBV7-2 and TRBJ2-1, is GAGVSQSPSNKVTEKGKDVELRCDPISGHTALYWYRQSLGQGLEFLIYFQGNSAPDKSGLPSDRFSAERTGGSVSTLTIQRTQQEDSAVYLCASSRNPPGDYNEQFFGPGTRLTVL.

The chain carries TRBV27 and TRBJ2-7; 7 bases align to TRBD1. The J segment lost 2 bases and the V segment lost 4 bases, leaving 5 bases of the junction unmatched. This CDR3 contains 14 residues. Germline V gene sequence: CDR1 MNHEY, CDR2 SMNVEV (reference sequence). This chain's CDR3 is CASSSIGTAYEQYF. CDR3 nucleotide sequence: TGTGCCAGCAGTTCTATCGGGACAGCCTACGAGCAGTACTTC.

The chain couples TRBV28 to TRBJ1-2; D is possibly TRBD1 (6 bases). This CDR3 contains 13 residues. V lost 10 bases, J lost 2 bases, and 14 bases lay in between. Germline CDR1 is MDHEN and CDR2 is SYDVKM. The CDR3 DNA is TGTGCCACCCTTTTTGGACAGAACTATGGCTACACCTTC. Amino acids: CATLFGQNYGYTF.

The J gene is TRBJ2-7, the V gene TRBV6-1; 10 bases agree with TRBD2. Germline values: CDR1 MNHNS, CDR2 SASEGT. This CDR3 region has 15 residues. V lost 2 bases to trimming and J lost 6 bases; unmatched junction nucleotides: 7. This chain's CDR3 is CASSERGLAGVEQYF. DNA for the CDR3: TGTGCCAGCAGTGAAAGAGGGCTAGCGGGAGTCGAGCAGTACTTC.

About this clone itself: Other DNA sequences from this sample encode an identical CDR3 as well. CDR3 loop: CASSYSSYEQYF. The CDR3 region has the DNA TGTGCCAGCAGTTACTCCTCCTACGAGCAGTACTTC. The chain carries TRBV6-6 and TRBJ2-7; D gene unclear. The CDR3 consists of 12 residues. Deletions cut 0 bases from V and 0 bases from J, with 0 bases between. Germline V gene sequence: CDR1 MNHNY, CDR2 SVGAGI (reference sequence).

The chain couples TRBV27 to TRBJ1-6, with a possible D match to TRBD1 (6 bases). The germline V and J ends were trimmed by 0 bases and 6 bases, with 9 bases remaining between them. The CDR3 runs 15 residues. Germline V lookup: CDR1 MNHEY, CDR2 SMNVEV (reference sequence). This CDR3 reads CASSLSPDSNSPLHF. The CDR3, as DNA: TGTGCCAGCAGTTTATCCCCGGACAGTAATTCACCCCTCCACTTT.

The chain employs TRBV9 and TRBJ2-5, with D unresolved. CDR1 and CDR2 from the germline V gene are SGDLS and YYNGEE. V gave up 4 bases and J gave up 1 base, with 5 bases separating them. There are 12 residues in the CDR3. The CDR3 is CASSPAQETQYF. The CDR3 DNA sequence: TGTGCCAGCAGCCCCGCCCAAGAGACCCAGTACTTC.

The chain has TRBV4-2 and TRBJ2-1; 7 positions agree with TRBD2. This CDR3 is built from 16 residues. The germline V gene encodes CDR1 LGHNA and CDR2 YNFKEQ. The V segment lost 1 base and the J segment 3 bases; nucleotides outside the gene matches: 6. Here the CDR3 DNA reads TGTGCCAGCAGCCAAGTGGGGGACTACCACTACAATGAGCAGTTCTTC. It specifies CASSQVGDYHYNEQFF.

The genes are TRBV10-3 and TRBJ2-1, with 12 bases matching TRBD2. The CDR3 runs to 15 residues. Germline V gene lookup returns CDR1 ENHRY and CDR2 SYGVKD. After removal of 5 bases from V and 5 bases from J, the junction contained 4 bases not matched to a gene. The CDR3 protein is CAISPRLAGDNEQFF. CDR3 in DNA: TGTGCCATCAGTCCTAGACTAGCGGGAGACAATGAGCAGTTCTTC.

This clone was recorded once. V usage is TRBV28 and J usage is TRBJ2-1; no clear D gene. The germline V gene has CDR1 MDHEN and CDR2 SYDVKM. CDR3 size: 14 residues. The V and J ends lost 8 bases and 14 bases respectively, with 25 bases between them. CDR3 coding DNA: TGTGCCAGCTCCACTCGAGGTCTAGGAAAATATGAGTTCTTC. It encodes CASSTRGLGKYEFF.

This clone was observed once. CDR3 sequence: CASSPSSGILENIQYF. For the CDR3, the DNA is TGTGCCAGCTCACCATCATCAGGGATTCTTGAAAACATTCAGTACTTC. The V gene is TRBV18, the J gene TRBJ2-4; D perhaps matches TRBD1 (5 bases). Trimming left V 2 bases short and J 5 bases short, with 16 bases between. CDR1 KGHSH and CDR2 LQKENI come from the germline V gene. This CDR3 spans 16 amino acids.

The rearrangement joins TRBV28 to TRBJ1-1; perhaps TRBD1 as D (5 bases). The CDR3 is made up of 14 amino acids. Germline V gene data show CDR1 as MDHEN and CDR2 as SYDVKM. The V end was cut by 2 bases, the J end by 5 bases, with 12 bases between. The CDR3, as DNA: TGTGCCAGCAGTTTAAGGGCAGGGCGGACTGAAGCTTTCTTT. It is translated as CASSLRAGRTEAFF.

CDR3 DNA: TGCAGCGTTGAAGGGGTGACTAGCACAGATACGCAGTATTTT. Translated: CSVEGVTSTDTQYF. The chain couples TRBV29-1 to TRBJ2-3; the D is unclear. The CDR3 length is 14 residues. The germline V gene has CDR1 SQVTM and CDR2 ANQGSEA. V lost 1 base and J lost 0, with 8 bases in between.

V is TRBV20-1 and J is TRBJ2-7, with D possibly matching TRBD1 (6 bases). With 3 bases removed from V and 7 bases from J, the gap between germline ends came to 16 bases. From germline, CDR1 is DFQATT and CDR2 SNEGSKA (reference sequence). This CDR3 is built from 13 residues. The CDR3 protein is CSASWAGVSEQYF. CDR3 bases: TGCAGTGCTAGTTGGGCAGGGGTGAGTGAGCAGTACTTC.